A single sample gave rise to the 9 T cell receptor beta chains below, sequenced in a study of shared clonotypes between healthy human individuals (dated by TCRdb to about 2020). The library was obtained by the immunoSEQ multiplex PCR assay. Entries here come from immuneACCESS through TCRdb and include only in-frame sequences with V and J called. Some clones fail to appear in such tables; in the studies checked, an unresolved V gene covers under half of the shortfall, and the cause of the remainder is unknown. This sample gives 400,000 or so clones in total; 90% to 98% of them show up just once. The top ten hold around 0.32% of the sample. The sample consisted of memory CD8+ T cells sorted from blood. In light of the paper, this sample's cell subset or site label describes: CD45RO+ cells pooled with CCR7-negative TemRA cells. These receptors came from a man in his thirties or forties in good health.

The V call is TRBV28, the J call TRBJ1-4, with D perhaps matching TRBD1 (5 bases). Trimming stripped 4 bases from V and 10 bases from J, with 25 bases between. The germline CDR1 and CDR2 sequences are MDHEN and SYDVKM. The CDR3 extends over 17 amino acids. The DNA of the CDR3 is TGTGCCAGCAGTTCCGCATGGGACCGATCGATTTCGGGAAAACTGTTTTTT. Protein sequence: CASSSAWDRSISGKLFF.

In the case of this clone: This sample also contains other DNA sequences that code for the same CDR3. V and J are TRBV28 and TRBJ2-3, with TRBD2 matching 7 bases. Germline CDR1 MDHEN, CDR2 SYDVKM. After removal of 2 bases from V and 3 bases from J, the junction contained 5 bases not matched to a gene. The CDR3 spans 15 residues. The CDR3 DNA is TGTGCCAGCAGTTTACCTAGCGGTGGGACAGATACGCAGTATTTT. Protein: CASSLPSGGTDTQYF.

This sequence joins TRBV6-1 and TRBJ2-2, with D possibly matching TRBD2 (5 bases). V was trimmed by 7 bases and J by 4 bases, leaving 10 bases between them. This CDR3 has 13 amino acids. Germline-derived CDR1 and CDR2 are MNHNS and SASEGT. The CDR3 coding sequence is TGTGCCAGCATCTATGCGGGCACCGGGGAGCTGTTTTTT. Its translation is CASIYAGTGELFF.

The chain combines TRBV28 with TRBJ1-2, with 8 bases identical to TRBD1. CDR3 length: 15 amino acids. In germline, CDR1 is MDHEN, CDR2 SYDVKM. V lost 3 bases to trimming and J lost 7 bases; unmatched junction nucleotides: 10. CDR3 residues: CASSFGGPGTGGYTF. The CDR3 nucleotides read TGTGCCAGCAGTTTTGGGGGGCCGGGGACAGGTGGCTACACCTTC.

This sequence joins TRBV19 and TRBJ1-5; the match to TRBD1 covers 8 bases. Germline CDR1 is LNHDA and CDR2 is SQIVND (reference sequence). This CDR3 contains 15 residues. The trim removed 0 bases at V and 4 bases at J, leaving 2 bases unmatched. CDR3 region: CASSIERTGNQPQHF. For the CDR3, the DNA is TGTGCCAGTAGTATAGAGCGGACAGGGAATCAGCCCCAGCATTTT.

This clone was seen once. The V and J genes are TRBV5-6 and TRBJ2-1; 9 nucleotides line up with TRBD1. V lost 4 bases to trimming and J lost 6 bases; unmatched junction nucleotides: 2. Germline V gene data show CDR1 as SGHDT and CDR2 as YYEEEE. This CDR3 region has 13 residues. This CDR3 reads CASSPDRGNEQFF. CDR3 sequence (DNA): TGTGCCAGCAGCCCGGACAGGGGCAATGAGCAGTTCTTC.

This sequence joins TRBV7-9 and TRBJ1-2; D unresolved. The germline V and J ends were trimmed by 2 bases and 2 bases, with 9 bases remaining between them. Germline V gives CDR1 SEHNR, CDR2 FQNEAQ (reference sequence). This CDR3 contains 14 residues. CDR3 amino acids: CASSLMVINYGYTF. DNA for the CDR3: TGTGCCAGCAGCTTAATGGTTATAAACTATGGCTACACCTTC.

V gene TRBV4-2 combines with J gene TRBJ2-1; no firm D call. The CDR3 loop spans 16 amino acids. Trimming shortened V by 0 bases and J by 4 bases, and 13 bases separated the two germline ends. The germline gives CDR1 LGHNA, CDR2 YNFKEQ. Here the CDR3 reads CASSQDSQLRYNEQFF. The CDR3 DNA reads as TGTGCCAGCAGCCAAGATAGCCAGCTCAGATACAATGAGCAGTTCTTC.

This chain links TRBV5-1 with TRBJ1-2, with 8 nucleotides matching TRBD1. Trimming cost V 4 bases and J 0 bases; bases outside gene matches: 8. This CDR3 comprises 16 residues. CDR1 and CDR2 from the germline V gene are SGHRS and YFSETQ. The CDR3: CASSNHPGQANYGYTF. CDR3 sequence (DNA): TGCGCCAGCAGCAATCATCCGGGACAGGCTAACTATGGCTACACCTTC.